The rows below give T cell receptor beta chains drawn from one sample of a study of shared clonotypes between healthy human individuals. Method: immunoSEQ multiplex PCR; TCRdb's copy keeps in-frame clones and lacks some. The sample consists of about 980,000 clones, about 80% of them appearing once. The sample was memory CD4+ T cells sorted from blood. These receptors all stem from a young man in good health. Each CDR3 is given with its conserved first and last residue.

TRBJ2-5 | TRBV5-1 | CASSFGGMEETQYF
TRBJ2-7 | TRBV11-1 | CASSLGTGGLPSYEQYF
TRBJ2-1 | TRBV5-1 | CASSQVAGGLNEQFF
TRBJ2-1 | TRBV4-3 | CASSQDSIGVISNEQFF
TRBJ2-5 | TRBV11-2 | CASSFKTGTETQYF
TRBJ1-2 | TRBV7-8 | CASSWGPNYGYTF
TRBJ1-6 | TRBV9 | CASSVEGFNNSPLHF
TRBJ2-1 | TRBV15 | CATSRENSVEQFF
TRBJ2-5 | TRBV4-3 | CASSPGYQETQYF
TRBJ1-4 | TRBV2 | CAGTRDATNEKLFF
TRBJ1-2 | TRBV6-1 | CASSEGLGTADGYTF
TRBJ2-1 | TRBV9 | CASSPLASEFNEQFF
TRBJ2-3 | TRBV4-3 | CASSPSLAGSTDTQYF
TRBJ2-5 | TRBV4-1 | CASSQDLTAQETQYF
TRBJ2-3 | TRBV4-3 | CASSPQAGGLDTQYF
TRBJ2-3 | TRBV5-1 | CASSSSGGAVTQYF